Following are 12 T cell receptor beta chains from one sample sequenced in a study of blood T cell repertoires in COVID-19. Method: immunoSEQ multiplex PCR; TCRdb's copy keeps in-frame clones and lacks some. The sample has more than 100,000 clones, about 92% seen once. Sequenced material: peripheral blood. These receptors were collected from a woman at least 80 years old in a cohort sampled during active COVID-19.

The chain has TRBV7-9 and TRBJ2-2; no clear D. The CDR3 has 17 residues. Per the germline V gene, CDR1 is SEHNR and CDR2 is FQNEAQ (reference sequence). Trimming took off 4 bases at V and 0 bases at J, with 15 bases between the two ends. DNA for the CDR3: TGTGCCAGCAGCTCTAAGCCACTCTACCCGAACACCGGGGAGCTGTTTTTT. It translates to CASSSKPLYPNTGELFF.

This chain uses TRBV19 with TRBJ2-6; possible D gene TRBD1, 6 bases. This CDR3 contains 19 residues. The germline V gene has CDR1 LNHDA and CDR2 SQIVND (reference sequence). The V and J ends lost 4 bases and 0 bases respectively, with 19 bases between them. In DNA, the CDR3 is TGTGCCAGTAGTAAATCGACAGGTAGGGGTCCCTCTGGGGCCAACGTCCTGACTTTC. Protein: CASSKSTGRGPSGANVLTF. Full variable domain (remainder filled in from reference TRBV19 and TRBJ2-6): DGGITQSPKYLFRKEGQNVTLSCEQNLNHDAMYWYRQDPGQGLRLIYYSQIVNDFQKGDIAEGYSVSREKKESFPLTVTSAQKNPTAFYLCASSKSTGRGPSGANVLTFGAGSRLTVL.

The J gene is TRBJ2-7, the V gene TRBV5-4, with 9 bases fitting TRBD1. V trimming: 4 bases; J trimming: 6 bases; junction bases outside the gene matches: 5. Per the germline V gene, CDR1 is SGHNT and CDR2 is YYREEE (reference sequence). The CDR3 totals 13 residues. Written as DNA, the CDR3 is TGTGCCAGCAGCGGGGGACAGGGTGGCGAGCAGTACTTC. Protein: CASSGGQGGEQYF.

This clone was recorded once. J is TRBJ2-7 and V is TRBV20-1; TRBD2 aligns across 10 bases. The CDR3 has 17 residues. In germline, CDR1 is DFQATT, CDR2 SNEGSKA (reference sequence). V was clipped by 3 bases and J by 0 bases; unmatched bases: 11. CDR3 loop: CSASTPLTSGASYEQYF. DNA of the CDR3: TGCAGTGCTAGTACCCCTTTAACTAGCGGGGCCTCCTACGAGCAGTACTTC.

The chain links TRBV12-5 to TRBJ1-1; TRBD1 agrees at 8 bases. The germline V gene has CDR1 LGHNT and CDR2 FRNRAP. With 6 bases clipped from V and 11 bases from J, the junction kept 14 bases outside the gene matches. This CDR3 region has 14 residues. CDR3 residues: CASGTTGQGASAFF. CDR3 DNA sequence: TGTGCTAGTGGAACTACCGGCCAGGGGGCGAGCGCTTTCTTT.

The chain employs TRBV19 and TRBJ2-1; TRBD2 aligns across 13 bases. The V gene end was trimmed by 5 bases and the J gene end by 8 bases; junction bases not matched to a gene: 6. CDR3 length: 15 amino acids. Looked up from germline, CDR1 is LNHDA and CDR2 is SQIVND (reference sequence). CDR3 in DNA: TGTGCCAGTAGTCTAGGACTAGCGGGAGTGGATGAGCAGTTCTTC. Translation: CASSLGLAGVDEQFF.

This clone was seen only once. The gene calls are TRBV5-1 and TRBJ2-7, with D possibly TRBD2 on 5 matching bases. This CDR3 has 17 residues. CDR1 is SGHRS, CDR2 YFSETQ, per germline. The V and J ends lost 4 bases and 7 bases respectively, with 27 bases between them. The CDR3 region has the DNA TGCGCCAGCAGCCTAACTCTAGCCGCAGGTACGGGTATGGAGCAGTACTTC. As protein: CASSLTLAAGTGMEQYF.

V gene TRBV30 combines with J gene TRBJ1-2; TRBD1 matches at 8 bases. Germline values: CDR1 GTSNPN, CDR2 SVGIG (reference sequence). The CDR3 consists of 12 residues. After removal of 6 bases from V and 4 bases from J, the junction contained 4 bases not matched to a gene. CDR3 in amino acids: CACSTGGYGYTF. CDR3 nucleotides: TGTGCCTGTTCAACAGGGGGCTATGGCTACACCTTC.

The CDR3 sequence: CASSPWDNTDTQYF. The CDR3 DNA sequence: TGCGCCAGCAGCCCATGGGACAACACAGATACGCAGTATTTT. The chain is built from TRBV5-1 and TRBJ2-3, with D possibly being TRBD1 (6 bases). Germline CDR1 reads SGHRS; CDR2 reads YFSETQ. The V end was cut by 4 bases, the J end by 2 bases, with 11 bases between. The CDR3 runs 14 residues.

The chain has TRBV3-1 (or the pseudogene TRBV3-2) and TRBJ1-2; TRBD1 agrees at 9 bases. Germline CDR1 LGHDT, CDR2 YNNKEL (reference sequence). The CDR3 has 15 amino acids. The V segment lost 2 bases and the J segment 6 bases; nucleotides outside the gene matches: 7. The CDR3 region is CASSQLPGQGDGYTF. DNA of the CDR3: TGTGCCAGCAGCCAACTTCCGGGACAGGGAGATGGCTACACCTTC.

This clone was seen once. The chain recombines TRBV5-1 with TRBJ1-2; a possible D gene is TRBD1 (5 bases). Germline V gene lookup returns CDR1 SGHRS and CDR2 YFSETQ. CDR3 length: 13 residues. V lost 1 base and J 3 bases, leaving 7 bases between the germline ends. This CDR3 reads CASSLRGDYGYTF. CDR3 nucleotides: TGCGCCAGCAGCTTGAGGGGCGACTATGGCTACACCTTC.

This clone has a handful of counts. V and J are TRBV18 and TRBJ2-7; 9 positions agree with TRBD1. Trimming removed 4 bases from V and 3 bases from J; junction bases left unmatched: 7. Looked up from germline, CDR1 is KGHSH and CDR2 is LQKENI. The CDR3 has 15 residues. The CDR3 spells CASSRTGQGGYEQYF. The DNA of the CDR3 is TGTGCCAGCTCACGAACGGGACAGGGAGGCTACGAGCAGTACTTC.